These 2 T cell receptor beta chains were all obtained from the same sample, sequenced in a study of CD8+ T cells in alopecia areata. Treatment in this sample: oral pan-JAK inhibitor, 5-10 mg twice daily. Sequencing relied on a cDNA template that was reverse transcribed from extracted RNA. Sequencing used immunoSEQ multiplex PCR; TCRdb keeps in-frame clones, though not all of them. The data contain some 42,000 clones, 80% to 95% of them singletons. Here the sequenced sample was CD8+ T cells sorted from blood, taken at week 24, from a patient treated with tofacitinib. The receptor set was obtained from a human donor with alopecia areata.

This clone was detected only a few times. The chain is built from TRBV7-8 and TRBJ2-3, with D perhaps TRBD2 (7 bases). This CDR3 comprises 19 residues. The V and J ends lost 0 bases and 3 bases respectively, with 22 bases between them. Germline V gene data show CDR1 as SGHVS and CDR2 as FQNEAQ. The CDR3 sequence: CASSLALGGGDLGTDTQYF. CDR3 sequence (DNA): TGTGCCAGCAGCTTAGCCCTTGGAGGGGGGGACTTAGGAACAGATACGCAGTATTTT.

CDR3 sequence: CASSEGTSGGNEQFF. The CDR3 nucleotides read TGTGCCAGCAGTGAAGGGACTAGCGGGGGCAATGAGCAGTTCTTC. V and J are TRBV6-1 and TRBJ2-1; 13 nucleotides agree with TRBD2. V was pared by 1 base and J by 6 bases, with 0 bases of the junction left unmatched. Germline lookup yields CDR1 MNHNS and CDR2 SASEGT. The CDR3 has 15 amino acids.